These T cell receptor beta chains were read from a single sample in a study of human T cells and chemical hapten exposure. TCRdb re-analysed the RACE reads in MiXCR, keeping a single row per CDR3 protein. The data hold a few hundred thousand distinct CDR3 sequences, with about 9% observed a single time. This material consisted of whole blood, taken in connection with sensitization to the hapten diphenylcyclopropenone (DPC). These receptors were obtained from a middle-aged woman with alopecia areata. Some clones in this sample may be carry-over from other donors' samples. CDR3s include the opening cysteine and the closing phenylalanine or tryptophan.

v_call	j_call	cdr3_aa
TRBV11-1	TRBJ2-3	CASSRRGLAGSTDTQYF
TRBV28	TRBJ2-7	CASSRVSGSSVEQYF
TRBV6-5	TRBJ1-2	CASSYVTGADYYGYTF
TRBV12-3/TRBV12-4	TRBJ2-5	CASSVTRKETQYF
TRBV20-1	TRBJ2-1	CSAPIMGASSYNEQFF
TRBV7-9	TRBJ2-1	CASSLGYGPENEQFF
TRBV28	TRBJ2-3	CASSLSLSHTDTQYF
TRBV27	TRBJ2-3	CASSQGPDTQYF
TRBV10-3	TRBJ2-1	CAISEVYEQFF
TRBV10-3	TRBJ2-2	CAISQGASTGELFF